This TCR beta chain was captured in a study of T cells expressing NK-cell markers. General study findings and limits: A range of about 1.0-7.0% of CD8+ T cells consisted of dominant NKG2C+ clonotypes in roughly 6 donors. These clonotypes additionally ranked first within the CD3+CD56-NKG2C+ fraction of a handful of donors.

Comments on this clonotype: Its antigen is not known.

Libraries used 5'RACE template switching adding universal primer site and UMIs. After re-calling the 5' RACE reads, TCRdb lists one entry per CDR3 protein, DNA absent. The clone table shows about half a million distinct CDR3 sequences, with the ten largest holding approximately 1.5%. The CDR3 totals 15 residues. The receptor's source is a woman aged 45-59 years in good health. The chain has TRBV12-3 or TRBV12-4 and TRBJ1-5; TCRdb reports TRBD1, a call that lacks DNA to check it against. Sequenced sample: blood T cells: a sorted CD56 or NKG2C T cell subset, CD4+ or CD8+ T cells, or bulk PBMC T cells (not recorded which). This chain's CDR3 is CASSLQTGLGQPQHF.